The clone carrying this T cell receptor beta chain was observed a few times. Its target is not known. Amplification of TCR beta CDR3 regions used RNA as the template. A set of HTBI primers served as the primers for a first-round RT-PCR of the TCR CDR3. TCRdb itself ran the multiplex PCR reads through MiXCR, one entry per CDR3 protein. The table records about 640,000 distinct CDR3 sequences, approximately 42% of them present only once. Uncontrolled infection, other autoimmune disease, pregnancy or lactation excluded patients. Orbital computed tomography and thyroid ultrasound, together with serum TRAb and thyroxine and clinical symptoms, were used for diagnoses. The sample originates from a study of T cells in Graves' hyperthyroidism and ophthalmopathy. Study-wide points: Clonotypes that were expanded in thyroid above 0.001 mostly appeared in blood too. Ophthalmopathy and stable hyperthyroidism were separated by a 13 V-J model.

This clonotype was sampled from an adult man with Graves' disease, either hyperthyroidism or ophthalmopathy (not recorded which). Sequencing was performed on peripheral blood or thyroid tissue (not recorded which).

As DNA, the CDR3 is TGTGCCACCAGCAGAGATCTGGAAGGTAATGAAGCTTTCTTT. Translated: CATSRDLEGNEAFF. J is TRBJ1-1 and V is TRBV15, with D unresolved. The germline CDR1 and CDR2 sequences are LNHNV and YYDKDF (reference sequence). The CDR3 is made up of 14 amino acids. V lost 0 bases, J lost 7 bases, and 12 bases lay in between.